The rows below give T cell receptor beta chains drawn from one sample of a study of T cells after yellow fever vaccination. MiXCR, run by TCRdb on the 5' RACE reads, gives a single entry per CDR3 protein. Found here are approximately 510,000 distinct CDR3 sequences, 21% of them singletons; the top ten hold 16%. The material was PBMCs, obtained 21 days after the first yellow fever vaccination. The receptors derive from a man aged 18 to 30 who received the YFV17D yellow fever vaccine. The CDR3 runs from the conserved cysteine through the conserved F or W. Each record gives: J gene, V gene, clone size, D gene, CDR3 protein, CDR3 DNA. D genes are given only for firm matches. Clone size is not always given. Where it is, it says once, few, many or a class for expanded clones.

J gene: TRBJ2-3; V gene: TRBV20-1; clone size: .; D gene: TRBD2; CDR3 protein: CSARDTGGADTQYF; CDR3 DNA: TGCAGTGCTAGAGATACGGGGGGGGCAGATACGCAGTATTTT
J gene: TRBJ1-5; V gene: TRBV20-1; clone size: .; D gene: .; CDR3 protein: CSAAGFNQPQHF; CDR3 DNA: TGCAGTGCAGCAGGCTTCAATCAGCCCCAGCATTTT
J gene: TRBJ1-1; V gene: TRBV10-2; clone size: few; D gene: .; CDR3 protein: CASSRDVGVTEAFF; CDR3 DNA: TGCGCCAGCAGTAGGGACGTCGGGGTCACTGAAGCTTTCTTT
J gene: TRBJ2-5; V gene: TRBV3-1; clone size: .; D gene: .; CDR3 protein: CASTKEERQETQYF; CDR3 DNA: TGTGCCAGCACCAAAGAAGAGCGGCAAGAGACCCAGTACTTC
J gene: TRBJ1-2; V gene: TRBV6-2/TRBV6-3; clone size: few; D gene: .; CDR3 protein: CASSYLGRNGYTF; CDR3 DNA: TGTGCCAGCAGTTATCTCGGGCGGAATGGCTACACCTTC
J gene: TRBJ1-4; V gene: TRBV4-3; clone size: .; D gene: .; CDR3 protein: CASSQDFRVGEKLFF; CDR3 DNA: TGCGCCAGCAGCCAAGATTTCAGGGTCGGTGAAAAACTGTTTTTT
J gene: TRBJ1-5; V gene: TRBV12-3/TRBV12-4; clone size: few; D gene: .; CDR3 protein: CASSLSGFGTLNQPQHF; CDR3 DNA: TGTGCCAGCAGTTTAAGTGGGTTCGGGACGCTCAATCAGCCCCAGCATTTT
J gene: TRBJ2-1; V gene: TRBV5-1; clone size: many; D gene: .; CDR3 protein: CASSYAGTGNNEQFF; CDR3 DNA: TGCGCCAGCAGCTACGCCGGGACGGGTAACAATGAGCAGTTCTTC
J gene: TRBJ1-4; V gene: TRBV28; clone size: few; D gene: .; CDR3 protein: CASRGGSDEKLFF; CDR3 DNA: TGTGCCAGCAGGGGCGGATCAGACGAAAAACTGTTTTTT
J gene: TRBJ2-7; V gene: TRBV9; clone size: .; D gene: .; CDR3 protein: CASSVASRAYEQYF; CDR3 DNA: TGTGCCAGCAGCGTAGCGTCACGGGCGTACGAGCAGTACTTC
J gene: TRBJ2-5; V gene: TRBV5-4; clone size: .; D gene: .; CDR3 protein: CASSAGQPMETQYF; CDR3 DNA: TGTGCCAGCAGCGCGGGACAGCCTATGGAGACCCAGTACTTC
J gene: TRBJ1-2; V gene: TRBV18; clone size: .; D gene: .; CDR3 protein: CASSPDIFYGYTF; CDR3 DNA: TGTGCCAGCTCACCGGACATTTTCTATGGCTACACCTTC
J gene: TRBJ1-6; V gene: TRBV2; clone size: .; D gene: .; CDR3 protein: CASSEDPADNSPLHF; CDR3 DNA: TGTGCCAGCAGTGAAGACCCAGCCGATAATTCACCCCTCCACTTT
J gene: TRBJ1-2; V gene: TRBV7-9; clone size: .; D gene: .; CDR3 protein: CASSSRQALGGYTF; CDR3 DNA: TGTGCCAGCAGCTCACGACAGGCGTTAGGGGGCTACACCTTC
J gene: TRBJ2-1; V gene: TRBV4-2; clone size: .; D gene: .; CDR3 protein: CASSQDAFSYNEQFF; CDR3 DNA: TGTGCCAGCAGCCAAGACGCCTTCTCCTACAATGAGCAGTTCTTC
J gene: TRBJ1-1; V gene: TRBV6-2/TRBV6-3; clone size: .; D gene: TRBD1; CDR3 protein: CASSYWDRATTEAFF; CDR3 DNA: TGTGCCAGCAGTTACTGGGACAGGGCCACCACTGAAGCTTTCTTT
J gene: TRBJ2-4; V gene: TRBV24-1; clone size: few; D gene: .; CDR3 protein: CATSDFGNIQYF; CDR3 DNA: TGTGCCACCAGTGATTTCGGTAACATTCAGTACTTC
J gene: TRBJ2-4; V gene: TRBV19; clone size: .; D gene: .; CDR3 protein: CASRRDTLAKNIQYF; CDR3 DNA: TGTGCCAGTAGGCGGGACACCCTAGCCAAAAACATTCAGTACTTC
J gene: TRBJ1-4; V gene: TRBV4-2; clone size: .; D gene: TRBD1; CDR3 protein: CASSQVTGCNEKLFF; CDR3 DNA: TGTGCCAGCAGCCAAGTGACAGGGTGTAATGAAAAACTGTTTTTT
J gene: TRBJ2-1; V gene: TRBV10-3; clone size: .; D gene: .; CDR3 protein: CAISESIVYNEQFF; CDR3 DNA: TGTGCCATCAGTGAGTCAATAGTCTACAATGAGCAGTTCTTC
J gene: TRBJ2-3; V gene: TRBV18; clone size: .; D gene: .; CDR3 protein: CASSPRTAGSTDTQYF; CDR3 DNA: TGTGCCAGCTCACCGAGGACAGCCGGAAGCACAGATACGCAGTATTTT
J gene: TRBJ1-5; V gene: TRBV2; clone size: many; D gene: .; CDR3 protein: CASSPLERQPQHF; CDR3 DNA: TGTGCCAGCAGTCCCCTTGAGCGTCAGCCCCAGCATTTT
J gene: TRBJ2-1; V gene: TRBV11-3; clone size: .; D gene: .; CDR3 protein: CASSSYGGNEQFF; CDR3 DNA: TGTGCCAGCAGCTCTTATGGGGGCAATGAGCAGTTCTTC
J gene: TRBJ2-5; V gene: TRBV7-9; clone size: few; D gene: TRBD1; CDR3 protein: CASSLIPGGQETQYF; CDR3 DNA: TGTGCCAGCAGCTTAATCCCAGGGGGCCAAGAGACCCAGTACTTC
J gene: TRBJ1-6; V gene: TRBV5-1; clone size: many; D gene: .; CDR3 protein: CASSLDRSHSPLHF; CDR3 DNA: TGCGCCAGCAGCTTGGACAGGAGTCATTCACCCCTCCACTTT
J gene: TRBJ2-3; V gene: TRBV9; clone size: few; D gene: .; CDR3 protein: CASSVVEIGGGDTQYF; CDR3 DNA: TGTGCCAGCAGCGTAGTGGAGATAGGGGGTGGAGATACGCAGTATTTT
J gene: TRBJ1-6; V gene: TRBV5-1; clone size: .; D gene: .; CDR3 protein: CASSLASSGGGDNSPLHF; CDR3 DNA: TGCGCCAGCAGCTTGGCCAGTTCAGGAGGGGGAGATAATTCACCCCTCCACTTT
J gene: TRBJ1-1; V gene: TRBV7-9; clone size: many; D gene: TRBD1; CDR3 protein: CASSLRGQGNTEAFF; CDR3 DNA: TGTGCCAGCAGCTTACGAGGACAGGGGAACACTGAAGCTTTCTTT
J gene: TRBJ1-2; V gene: TRBV7-2; clone size: few; D gene: TRBD1; CDR3 protein: CASSLGSETGSNYGYTF; CDR3 DNA: TGTGCCAGCAGCTTGGGCTCCGAGACAGGGTCTAACTATGGCTACACCTTC
J gene: TRBJ2-7; V gene: TRBV7-2; clone size: .; D gene: TRBD2; CDR3 protein: CASSRGGGLAYEQYF; CDR3 DNA: TGTGCCAGCAGCCGCGGGGGGGGATTAGCCTACGAGCAGTACTTC
J gene: TRBJ2-1; V gene: TRBV10-3; clone size: few; D gene: TRBD2; CDR3 protein: CAISEPKLGGGGAAEQFF; CDR3 DNA: TGTGCCATCAGTGAGCCGAAGTTGGGTGGCGGGGGGGCGGCTGAGCAGTTCTTC
J gene: TRBJ1-2; V gene: TRBV29-1; clone size: few; D gene: .; CDR3 protein: CSVGGGPGGYTF; CDR3 DNA: TGCAGCGTGGGGGGAGGGCCGGGAGGCTACACCTTC
J gene: TRBJ1-4; V gene: TRBV30; clone size: few; D gene: .; CDR3 protein: CAWRNTGYEKLFF; CDR3 DNA: TGTGCCTGGAGGAACACAGGGTACGAAAAACTGTTTTTT
J gene: TRBJ2-1; V gene: TRBV7-8; clone size: .; D gene: .; CDR3 protein: CASSLARLFGDRRSNEQFF; CDR3 DNA: TGTGCCAGCAGCTTAGCGCGGTTATTTGGGGACCGGAGATCCAATGAGCAGTTCTTC
J gene: TRBJ2-1; V gene: TRBV7-2; clone size: .; D gene: .; CDR3 protein: CASSSGPYYNEQFF; CDR3 DNA: TGTGCCAGCAGCTCCGGCCCCTACTACAATGAGCAGTTCTTC
J gene: TRBJ2-1; V gene: TRBV9; clone size: .; D gene: .; CDR3 protein: CASSADLYNEQFF; CDR3 DNA: TGTGCCAGCAGCGCCGACTTATACAATGAGCAGTTCTTC
J gene: TRBJ1-1; V gene: TRBV6-1; clone size: .; D gene: .; CDR3 protein: CASRGVGGLAEAFF; CDR3 DNA: TGTGCCAGCAGGGGCGTGGGAGGGCTCGCTGAAGCTTTCTTT
J gene: TRBJ2-3; V gene: TRBV20-1; clone size: few; D gene: .; CDR3 protein: CSARLPWTSTDTQYF; CDR3 DNA: TGCAGTGCTAGACTCCCCTGGACAAGCACAGATACGCAGTATTTT
J gene: TRBJ2-1; V gene: TRBV7-2; clone size: .; D gene: .; CDR3 protein: CASSLEDYNEQFF; CDR3 DNA: TGTGCCAGCAGCCTAGAAGACTACAATGAGCAGTTCTTC
J gene: TRBJ2-7; V gene: TRBV19; clone size: few; D gene: .; CDR3 protein: CASRSGTQDEQYF; CDR3 DNA: TGTGCCAGTCGTTCCGGGACACAGGACGAGCAGTACTTC